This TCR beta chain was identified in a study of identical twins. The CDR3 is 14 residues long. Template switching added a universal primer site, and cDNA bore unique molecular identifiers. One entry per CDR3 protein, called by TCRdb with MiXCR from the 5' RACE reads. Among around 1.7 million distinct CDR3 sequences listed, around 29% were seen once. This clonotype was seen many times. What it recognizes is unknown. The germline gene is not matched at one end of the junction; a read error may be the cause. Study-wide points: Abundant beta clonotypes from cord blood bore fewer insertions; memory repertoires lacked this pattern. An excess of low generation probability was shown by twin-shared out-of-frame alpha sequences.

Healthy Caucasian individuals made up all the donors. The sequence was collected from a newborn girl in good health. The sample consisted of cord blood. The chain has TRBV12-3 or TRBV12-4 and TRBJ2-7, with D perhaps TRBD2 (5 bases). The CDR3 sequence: CASSLVSGTYEQYF. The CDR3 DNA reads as TGTGCCAGCAGCTTAGTTTCCGGGACCTACGAGCAGTACTTC.